This T cell receptor (beta chain) was documented in a study of shared clonotypes between healthy human individuals. Study-level background: The cohort had a couple of women and a few men, ages 18 to 49.

CDR1 and CDR2 from the germline V gene are KGHSH and LQKENI. V was pared by 0 bases and J by 4 bases, with 4 bases of the junction left unmatched. This CDR3 has 15 residues. Clones were sequenced by immunoSEQ multiplex PCR, and TCRdb holds only the in-frame ones, with some missing. Counted here are some 1.5 million clones, approximately 98% occurring once; the ten biggest clones make up 0.4% to 0.45%. The specimen sequenced was naive CD4+ T cells sorted from blood. Subset reported: CD45RA+ positively selected. The chain uses TRBV18 and TRBJ2-5, with 8 bases matching TRBD2. The TCR originated in a man between 25 and 39 years old in good health. In DNA, the CDR3 is TGTGCCAGCTCACCACCGGGACGGGGGGGAGAGACCCAGTACTTC. Protein sequence: CASSPPGRGGETQYF.